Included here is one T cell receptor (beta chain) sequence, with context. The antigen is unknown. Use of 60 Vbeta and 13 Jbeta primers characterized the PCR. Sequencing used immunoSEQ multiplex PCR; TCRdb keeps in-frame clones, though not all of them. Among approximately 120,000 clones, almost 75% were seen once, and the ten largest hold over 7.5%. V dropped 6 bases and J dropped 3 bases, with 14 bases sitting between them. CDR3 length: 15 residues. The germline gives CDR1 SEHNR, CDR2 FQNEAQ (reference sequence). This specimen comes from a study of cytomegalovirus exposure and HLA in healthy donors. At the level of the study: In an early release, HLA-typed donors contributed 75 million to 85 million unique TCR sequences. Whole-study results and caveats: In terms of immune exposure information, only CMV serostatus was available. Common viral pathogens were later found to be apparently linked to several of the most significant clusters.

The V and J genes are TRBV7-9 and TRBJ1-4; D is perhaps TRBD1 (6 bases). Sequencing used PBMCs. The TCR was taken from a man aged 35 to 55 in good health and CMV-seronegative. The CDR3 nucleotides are TGTGCCAGCAGGGGTAGGGGGATGGCTAATGAAAAACTGTTTTTT. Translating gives CASRGRGMANEKLFF.